The 11 T cell receptor beta chains given below trace back to one sample, sequenced in a study of metastatic and nonmetastatic thyroid tumors. Until they underwent thyroid surgery, no patient had received any treatment. Through MiXCR, TCRdb re-clonotyped the PCR reads. The sample holds around 45,000 clones, around 4% seen once. Sequenced: blood. All receptors come from a female donor with papillary thyroid cancer or a benign thyroid nodule (not recorded which). Some clones in this sample may be carry-over from other donors' samples.

Many counts were recorded for this clone. This chain connects TRBV12-5 to TRBJ2-7; D is perhaps TRBD1 (5 bases). This CDR3 spans 14 amino acids. Trimming pared 5 bases from V and 3 bases from J, leaving 14 bases between. Germline CDR1 is LGHNT and CDR2 is FRNRAP. This CDR3 is CASGNPNQGYEQYF. DNA of the CDR3: TGTGCTAGTGGTAACCCAAATCAGGGCTACGAGCAGTACTTC.

The V and J genes are TRBV7-2 and TRBJ2-7; D remains unclear. Germline V gene data show CDR1 as SGHTA and CDR2 as FQGNSA. The V end was cut by 4 bases, the J end by 4 bases, with 14 bases between. The CDR3 is 14 residues long. The CDR3: CASSSRSSYYEQYF. DNA of the CDR3: TGTGCCAGCAGCTCTAGGTCTTCTTATTACGAGCAGTACTTC.

This clone has a handful of counts. The chain uses TRBV18 and TRBJ2-7, with TRBD1 matching 7 bases. Germline V gene lookup returns CDR1 KGHSH and CDR2 LQKENI. The junction had 1 base not matched to a gene; V was cut back by 5 bases and J by 6 bases. This CDR3 is built from 11 residues. CDR3 residues: CASSDRAEQYF. CDR3 nucleotides: TGTGCCAGCTCAGACAGGGCCGAGCAGTACTTC. The complete variable domain, with remaining parts taken from reference TRBV18 and TRBJ2-7, reads NAGVMQNPRHLVRRRGQEARLRCSPMKGHSHVYWYRQLPEEGLKFMVYLQKENIIDESGMPKERFSAEFPKEGPSILRIQQVVRGDSAAYFCASSDRAEQYFGPGTRLTVT.

This clone was seen more than once but under ten times. This chain joins TRBV30 and TRBJ1-1; a possible D gene is TRBD1 (5 bases). The germline CDR1 and CDR2 sequences are GTSNPN and SVGIG (reference sequence). Trimming cost V 3 bases and J 4 bases, with 15 bases left between them. The CDR3 totals 14 residues. This CDR3 reads CAWRGGVGGTEAFF. As DNA, the CDR3 is TGTGCCTGGAGGGGCGGGGTTGGGGGCACTGAAGCTTTCTTT.

The chain uses TRBV11-2 and TRBJ2-7; perhaps TRBD2 as D (5 bases). The CDR3 spans 12 residues. Germline lookup yields CDR1 SGHAT and CDR2 FQNNGV. V was trimmed by 4 bases and J by 6 bases, leaving 10 bases between them. For the CDR3, the DNA is TGTGCCAGCAGCTCGGACCGGGGCGAGCAGTACTTC. Residues: CASSSDRGEQYF.

There are a few counts of this clone. One end of the junction fails to match germline, which may point to a read error. The rearrangement joins TRBV3-1 to TRBJ1-6; no clear D gene. CDR1 LGHDT and CDR2 YNNKEL come from the germline V gene (reference sequence). This CDR3 contains 15 residues. The CDR3 sequence is CASSHGPDGGSPLHF. The CDR3, as DNA: TGTGCGAGCAGCCATGGACCGGACGGTGGTTCACCCCTCCACTTT.

This clone was recorded at least ten times. This sequence joins TRBV3-1 and TRBJ2-3, with 10 bases lining up with TRBD2. J was trimmed by 7 bases and V by 2 bases; bases with no gene match: 12. CDR3 length: 17 residues. Germline CDR1 reads LGHDT; CDR2 reads YNNKEL (reference sequence). The CDR3 DNA reads TGTGCCAGCAGCCAACAAAGACTAGCGGGCGATATAAATACGCAGTATTTT. Amino acid sequence: CASSQQRLAGDINTQYF.

This clone was seen more than once but under ten times. One junction end disagrees with the germline gene, perhaps due to a read error. V gene TRBV15 combines with J gene TRBJ1-1; D gene uncertain. The CDR3 extends over 15 amino acids. The germline V gene has CDR1 LNHNV and CDR2 YYDKDF (reference sequence). CDR3 residues: CTTSRDSDLNIEAFF. CDR3 in DNA: TGTACCACCAGCAGAGATTCGGATCTGAACATTGAAGCTTTCTTT.

A remark on this clone: Likely a read error: the CDR3 ends without its conserved phenylalanine or tryptophan. V gene TRBV5-6 combines with J gene TRBJ2-3, with unresolved D. The CDR3 consists of 15 residues. Germline CDR1 SGHDT, CDR2 YYEEEE. CDR3 nucleotide sequence: TGTGCCAGCATCTTGCCTGCTTCTAGCACAGATACGCAGTATCTT. This encodes CASILPASSTDTQYL.

This clone showed up many times. The chain links TRBV11-3 to TRBJ2-1; D remains unclear. The germline V gene encodes CDR1 SGHNT and CDR2 YENEEA. CDR3 length: 13 residues. V was pared by 3 bases and J by 0 bases, with 3 bases between. The CDR3: CASSFTSYNEQFF. CDR3 DNA sequence: TGTGCCAGCAGCTTCACCTCCTACAATGAGCAGTTCTTC.

This clone was found many times. The V and J genes are TRBV12-3 or TRBV12-4 and TRBJ1-4; the D is unclear. V was cut by 6 bases and J by 8 bases, with 7 bases left in between. CDR3 length: 11 residues. CDR3 nucleotide sequence: TGTGCCAGCAGGCGGGTCGAAAAACTGTTTTTT. Its translation is CASRRVEKLFF.